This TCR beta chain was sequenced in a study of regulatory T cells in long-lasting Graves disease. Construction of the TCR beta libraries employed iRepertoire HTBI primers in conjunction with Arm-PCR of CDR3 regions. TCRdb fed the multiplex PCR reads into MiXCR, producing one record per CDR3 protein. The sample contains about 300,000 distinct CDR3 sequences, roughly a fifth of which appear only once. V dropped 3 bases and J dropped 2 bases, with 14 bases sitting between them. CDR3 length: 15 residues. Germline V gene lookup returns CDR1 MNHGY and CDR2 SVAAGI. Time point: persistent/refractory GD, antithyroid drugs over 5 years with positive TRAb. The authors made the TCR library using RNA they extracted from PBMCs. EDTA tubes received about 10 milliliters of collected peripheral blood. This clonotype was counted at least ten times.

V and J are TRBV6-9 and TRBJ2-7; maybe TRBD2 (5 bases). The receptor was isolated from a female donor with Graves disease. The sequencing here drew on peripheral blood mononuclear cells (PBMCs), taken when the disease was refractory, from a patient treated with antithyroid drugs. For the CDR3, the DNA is TGTGCCAGCAGTTACGAGGCGGGCCAGACCTACGAGCAGTACTTC. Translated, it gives CASSYEAGQTYEQYF.